A single T cell receptor beta chain is shown here with its context. This specimen comes from a study of cytomegalovirus exposure and HLA in healthy donors. Amplification used 60 Vbeta primers and 13 Jbeta primers. Here immunoSEQ multiplex PCR was the method, and the copy in TCRdb shows in-frame clones only, minus some. The ten most abundant clones cover roughly 12% of a sample with approximately 58,000 clones. Unrecorded immune exposures were likely, despite nominal health at sampling. Sequenced: PBMCs. This TCR was recovered from a man between 18 and 29 years old in good health and CMV-seropositive.

CDR3 region: CASSSLAVSTDTQYF. The CDR3, as DNA: TGTGCCAGCAGCTCCCTAGCCGTAAGCACAGATACGCAGTATTTT. The chain has TRBV7-3 and TRBJ2-3; D is perhaps TRBD2 (5 bases). Germline lookup yields CDR1 SGHTA and CDR2 FQGTGA. This CDR3 region has 15 residues. V dropped 4 bases and J dropped 0 bases, with 11 bases sitting between them.